This T cell receptor (beta chain) was sequenced in a study of CXCR3-negative and CXCR3-positive naive CD8 T cells. Study-wide results and caveats: PBMCs showed partially decreased CXCR3 expression after cryopreservation, and most assays used fresh PBMCs. Naive subsets were similarly diverse, while memory CD8+ repertoires were much less diverse. CXCR3-negative and CXCR3-positive naive cells shared comparable TRBV-TRBJ usage, but memory cells did not.

A note on this clonotype: Its antigen is unidentified.

Preparation of TRB cDNA libraries relied on 5' RACE carrying UMI labels. One entry per CDR3 protein, without DNA, is what TCRdb gives after re-calling the 5' RACE reads. The specimen's table records tens of thousands of distinct CDR3 sequences. CDR1 is SEHNR, CDR2 FQNEAQ, per germline (reference sequence). The CDR3 covers 12 residues. The chain joins TRBV7-9 to TRBJ2-7. Material for sequencing was memory CD8+ T cells from blood. The TCR comes from a human donor in good health. Some clones in this sample may be carry-over from other donors' samples. CDR3 in amino acids: CASSPAVYEQYF.